The next 11 T cell receptor beta chains were all read from a single sample in a study of monozygotic twins with inflammatory bowel disease. TCRdb re-called the 5' RACE reads; every CDR3 protein appears as one record, without DNA. Its listing shows roughly 330,000 distinct CDR3 sequences. The sample comprised blood. All receptors come from a human donor with ulcerative colitis or Crohn's disease, or a healthy co-twin of an affected twin (not recorded which).

The V and J genes are TRBV6-2 or TRBV6-3 and TRBJ2-6. The CDR3 loop spans 13 amino acids. CDR1 and CDR2 (germline): MNHEY, SVGEGT. This CDR3 reads CASGYRGANVLTF.

V gene TRBV5-1 combines with J gene TRBJ2-1; absent DNA, TCRdb's TRBD1 call cannot be checked. The CDR3 totals 14 residues. The germline V gene encodes CDR1 SGHRS and CDR2 YFSETQ. This CDR3 reads CASAWGGVGNEQFF.

The rearrangement links TRBV20-1 to TRBJ2-7. Germline V gene lookup returns CDR1 DFQATT and CDR2 SNEGSKA (reference sequence). CDR3 length: 11 residues. The CDR3 sequence: CSAPASYEQYF.

The chain joins TRBV11-1 to TRBJ2-6; TCRdb gives TRBD1 as the D gene, but with no DNA this cannot be confirmed. The CDR3 sequence is 19 residues long. Germline CDR1 reads SGHAT; CDR2 reads FQDESV (reference sequence). CDR3 loop: CASSKASDRELSGANVLTF.

The rearrangement links TRBV12-3 or TRBV12-4 to TRBJ1-5. CDR3 length equals 14 residues. CDR3 loop: CASSFGPINQPQHF.

The rearrangement uses TRBV13 and TRBJ2-1; TCRdb selects TRBD1, and the lack of DNA leaves this call unchecked. This CDR3 contains 14 residues. Per germline, CDR1 PRHDT and CDR2 FYEKMQ (reference sequence). The CDR3 loop is CASSESIGGNEQFF.

The rearrangement joins TRBV5-1 to TRBJ2-5; the D call of TRBD1 rests on TCRdb alone, since no DNA is present to check it. The CDR3 totals 17 residues. Germline CDR1 reads SGHRS; CDR2 reads YFSETQ. CDR3 in amino acids: CASSLEVVYRGQETQYF.

The chain carries TRBV5-6 and TRBJ2-7; checking the TCRdb D call of TRBD2 is not possible without DNA. CDR1 is SGHDT and CDR2 is YYEEEE in the germline V gene. The CDR3 has 14 amino acids. The CDR3 protein is CASSFGGSRNEQYF.

The rearrangement uses TRBV5-5 and TRBJ2-5; lacking DNA, the TRBD2 call made by TCRdb goes unchecked. Germline V gene sequence: CDR1 SGHKS, CDR2 YYEKEE (reference sequence). This CDR3 has 13 amino acids. The CDR3 sequence is CASGRTDQETQYF.

The rearrangement links TRBV18 to TRBJ1-1; there is no DNA to check the TCRdb D call of TRBD1. Germline V lookup: CDR1 KGHSH, CDR2 LQKENI. This CDR3 is 18 amino acids long. The CDR3 spells CASSPQVVSLGGQTEAFF.

V usage is TRBV7-9 and J usage is TRBJ2-7; the TCRdb D gene call, TRBD1, has no DNA to confirm it. CDR1 and CDR2 (germline): SEHNR, FQNEAQ (reference sequence). CDR3 length: 14 amino acids. CDR3 region: CASSPTMTGGEQYF.